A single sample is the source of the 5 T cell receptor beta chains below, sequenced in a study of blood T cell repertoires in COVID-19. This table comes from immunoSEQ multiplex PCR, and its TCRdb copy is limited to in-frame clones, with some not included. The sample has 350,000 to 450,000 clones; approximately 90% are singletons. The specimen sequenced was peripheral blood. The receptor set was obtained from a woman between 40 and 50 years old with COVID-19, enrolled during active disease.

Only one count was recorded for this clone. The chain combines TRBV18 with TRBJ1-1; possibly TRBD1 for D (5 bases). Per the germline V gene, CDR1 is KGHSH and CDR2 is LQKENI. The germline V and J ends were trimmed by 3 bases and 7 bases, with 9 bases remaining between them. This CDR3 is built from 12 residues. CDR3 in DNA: TGTGCCAGCTCACCGCCAGGGATTGAAGCTTTCTTT. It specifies CASSPPGIEAFF. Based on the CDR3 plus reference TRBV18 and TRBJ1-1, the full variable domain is NAGVMQNPRHLVRRRGQEARLRCSPMKGHSHVYWYRQLPEEGLKFMVYLQKENIIDESGMPKERFSAEFPKEGPSILRIQQVVRGDSAAYFCASSPPGIEAFFGQGTRLTVV.

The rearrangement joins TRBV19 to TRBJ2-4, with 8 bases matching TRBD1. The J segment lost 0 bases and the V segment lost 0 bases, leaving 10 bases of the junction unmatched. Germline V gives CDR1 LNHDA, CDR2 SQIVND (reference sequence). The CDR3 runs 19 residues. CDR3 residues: CASSIDIDNRGLAKNIQYF. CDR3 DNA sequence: TGTGCCAGTAGTATAGATATTGATAACAGGGGGTTAGCCAAAAACATTCAGTACTTC. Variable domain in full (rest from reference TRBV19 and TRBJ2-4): DGGITQSPKYLFRKEGQNVTLSCEQNLNHDAMYWYRQDPGQGLRLIYYSQIVNDFQKGDIAEGYSVSREKKESFPLTVTSAQKNPTAFYLCASSIDIDNRGLAKNIQYFGAGTRLSVL.

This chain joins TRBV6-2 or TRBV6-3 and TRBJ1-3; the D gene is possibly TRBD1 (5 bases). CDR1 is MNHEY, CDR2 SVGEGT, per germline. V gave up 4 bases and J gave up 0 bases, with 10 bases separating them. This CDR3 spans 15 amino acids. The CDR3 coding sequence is TGTGCCAGCAGTTCTTGGACAAGCTCTGGAAACACCATATATTTT. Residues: CASSSWTSSGNTIYF.

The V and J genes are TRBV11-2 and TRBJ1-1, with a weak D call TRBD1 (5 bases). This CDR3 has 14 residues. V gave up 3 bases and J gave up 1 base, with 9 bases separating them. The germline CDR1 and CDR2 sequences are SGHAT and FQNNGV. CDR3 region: CASSFGAENTEAFF. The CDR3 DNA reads TGTGCCAGCAGCTTTGGGGCGGAGAACACTGAAGCTTTCTTT.

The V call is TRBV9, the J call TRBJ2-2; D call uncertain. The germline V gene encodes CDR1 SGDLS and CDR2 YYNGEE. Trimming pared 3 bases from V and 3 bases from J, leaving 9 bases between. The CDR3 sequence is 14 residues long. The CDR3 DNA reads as TGTGCCAGCAGCGCTCGACGGGACACCGGGGAGCTGTTTTTT. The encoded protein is CASSARRDTGELFF.